A selection of T cell receptor beta chains follows, all from one sample in a study of T-cell reconstitution after alpha-beta-depleted transplantation in children. Each CDR3 protein is one row after TCRdb ran MiXCR on the PCR reads. The sample carries about 640,000 distinct CDR3 sequences, 16% recorded once. Sequenced here: PBMCs from the stem cell graft donor, sampled from the stem cell graft. These receptors originate from a human donor who donated a stem cell graft to a child with acute myeloid leukemia. Each CDR3 is given with its conserved first and last residue. The order of the fields is V gene, clone size, J gene, D gene, CDR3 DNA, CDR3 protein. The D gene is left open where the match is weak. Size is stated for part of the rows, as once, few or many counts, or as a class when the clone is expanded.

V gene: TRBV18
clone size: few
J gene: TRBJ2-7
D gene: .
CDR3 DNA: TGTGCCAGCTCATCCACTACGGGATCCAACCCCTACGAGCAGTACTTC
CDR3 protein: CASSSTTGSNPYEQYF

V gene: TRBV11-2
clone size: .
J gene: TRBJ2-1
D gene: TRBD2
CDR3 DNA: TGTGCCAGCAGCCCCTGGGAGGGTAACAACAATGAGCAGTTCTTC
CDR3 protein: CASSPWEGNNNEQFF

V gene: TRBV7-2
clone size: many
J gene: TRBJ2-3
D gene: .
CDR3 DNA: TGTGCCAGCAGCTTAGGGGGGCCAAGCACAGATACGCAGTATTTT
CDR3 protein: CASSLGGPSTDTQYF

V gene: TRBV20-1
clone size: many
J gene: TRBJ2-7
D gene: .
CDR3 DNA: TGCAGTGCTAGAGCGGGGGCAGTCTCCTACGAGCAGTACTTC
CDR3 protein: CSARAGAVSYEQYF

V gene: TRBV4-2
clone size: many
J gene: TRBJ2-7
D gene: TRBD2
CDR3 DNA: TGTGCCAGCAGCCGAGGACTAGCGGGTGTGGACGAGCAGTACTTC
CDR3 protein: CASSRGLAGVDEQYF

V gene: TRBV29-1
clone size: many
J gene: TRBJ2-2
D gene: .
CDR3 DNA: TGCAGCGTTGAAATGGGGGAGAACACCGGGGAGCTGTTTTTT
CDR3 protein: CSVEMGENTGELFF

V gene: TRBV15
clone size: many
J gene: TRBJ2-5
D gene: .
CDR3 DNA: TGTGCCACCAGCAGAAGTCGACGGATTCAAGAGACCCAGTACTTC
CDR3 protein: CATSRSRRIQETQYF

V gene: TRBV7-8
clone size: .
J gene: TRBJ2-7
D gene: .
CDR3 DNA: TGTGCCAGCAGCTTACTCACAAACGTCTTGTTTCCCTACGAGCAGTACTTC
CDR3 protein: CASSLLTNVLFPYEQYF

V gene: TRBV7-6
clone size: .
J gene: TRBJ2-1
D gene: .
CDR3 DNA: TGTGCCAGCAGCTTAGGGGGGGGGCCCAGTGAGCAGTTCTTC
CDR3 protein: CASSLGGGPSEQFF

V gene: TRBV20-1
clone size: many
J gene: TRBJ2-6
D gene: .
CDR3 DNA: TGCAGTGCTAGGGCTCTGAGCTCTGGGGCCAACGTCCTGACTTTC
CDR3 protein: CSARALSSGANVLTF

V gene: TRBV7-2
clone size: few
J gene: TRBJ2-7
D gene: TRBD2
CDR3 DNA: TGTGCCAGCAGCTTACCCCTAGCGGGGGGGCCCGACGAGCAGTACTTC
CDR3 protein: CASSLPLAGGPDEQYF

V gene: TRBV5-6
clone size: once
J gene: TRBJ2-6
D gene: .
CDR3 DNA: TGTGCCATCAGCCCCCGGTCTGGGGCCAACGTCCTGACTTTC
CDR3 protein: CAISPRSGANVLTF

V gene: TRBV6-2/TRBV6-3
clone size: .
J gene: TRBJ2-5
D gene: .
CDR3 DNA: TGTGCCAGCAGTTACTCGGCGGGGCTGGGAGAGACCCAGTACTTC
CDR3 protein: CASSYSAGLGETQYF

V gene: TRBV7-2
clone size: few
J gene: TRBJ2-1
D gene: .
CDR3 DNA: TGTGCCAGCAGCTTAGCCTCCGGGACCAAGAGCAATGAGCAGTTCTTC
CDR3 protein: CASSLASGTKSNEQFF

V gene: TRBV20-1
clone size: many
J gene: TRBJ1-4
D gene: .
CDR3 DNA: TGCAGTGCTAGTCGGCGCGAAAAACTGTTTTTT
CDR3 protein: CSASRREKLFF

V gene: TRBV27
clone size: .
J gene: TRBJ2-7
D gene: .
CDR3 DNA: TGTGCCAGCAGTTCCTCCGGGACAATCTACGAGCAGTACTTC
CDR3 protein: CASSSSGTIYEQYF

V gene: TRBV7-2
clone size: few
J gene: TRBJ1-5
D gene: .
CDR3 DNA: TGTGCCAGCAGCTTAGACAGCGCTAGGCCCCAGCATTTT
CDR3 protein: CASSLDSARPQHF

V gene: TRBV11-2
clone size: .
J gene: TRBJ2-5
D gene: .
CDR3 DNA: TGTGCCAGCAGCTTAGGCCCCACAGGGCCACCGGGAGAGACCCAGTACTTC
CDR3 protein: CASSLGPTGPPGETQYF

V gene: TRBV2
clone size: few
J gene: TRBJ1-5
D gene: .
CDR3 DNA: TGTGCCAGCAGTGCACACAGGGAAGGCAATCAGCCCCAGCATTTT
CDR3 protein: CASSAHREGNQPQHF

V gene: TRBV5-1
clone size: many
J gene: TRBJ1-1
D gene: .
CDR3 DNA: TGCGCCAGCAGCTTAATGACGAACACTGAAGCTTTCTTT
CDR3 protein: CASSLMTNTEAFF

V gene: TRBV11-2
clone size: few
J gene: TRBJ2-6
D gene: .
CDR3 DNA: TGTGCCAGCAGTTCGGGTAGGACAGCCCTCCACGCATCTGGGGCCAACGTCCTGACTTTC
CDR3 protein: CASSSGRTALHASGANVLTF

V gene: TRBV7-8
clone size: few
J gene: TRBJ1-5
D gene: .
CDR3 DNA: TGTGCCAGCAGCTTAGGGCAGCAGTATCAGCCCCAGCATTTT
CDR3 protein: CASSLGQQYQPQHF

V gene: TRBV7-2
clone size: many
J gene: TRBJ2-7
D gene: .
CDR3 DNA: TGTGCCAGCAGCTTAACCGAGGGGGGGTCCAGCTCCTACGAGCAGTACTTC
CDR3 protein: CASSLTEGGSSSYEQYF

V gene: TRBV20-1
clone size: many
J gene: TRBJ2-1
D gene: TRBD2
CDR3 DNA: TGCAGTGCCACAGGACTAGCGGGGGGAAATAATGAGCAGTTCTTC
CDR3 protein: CSATGLAGGNNEQFF

V gene: TRBV20-1
clone size: many
J gene: TRBJ2-1
D gene: TRBD2
CDR3 DNA: TGCAGTGCTAGTGTTAGCGGGGGGGCTCGGGAGCAGTTCTTC
CDR3 protein: CSASVSGGAREQFF

V gene: TRBV6-5
clone size: .
J gene: TRBJ2-7
D gene: TRBD1
CDR3 DNA: TGTGCCAGCAGTTCCAAGGGGGCTCGGTACGAGCAGTACTTC
CDR3 protein: CASSSKGARYEQYF

V gene: TRBV7-9
clone size: few
J gene: TRBJ1-2
D gene: .
CDR3 DNA: TGTGCCAGCAGCCCGTTGGAGGGTGGCTACACCTTC
CDR3 protein: CASSPLEGGYTF

V gene: TRBV7-2
clone size: .
J gene: TRBJ2-1
D gene: .
CDR3 DNA: TGTGCCAGCAGAGATCGGACAGACGTCTACAATGAGCAGTTCTTC
CDR3 protein: CASRDRTDVYNEQFF

V gene: TRBV4-1
clone size: .
J gene: TRBJ1-2
D gene: .
CDR3 DNA: TGCGCCAGCAGCCAAGGGTTGCAGCACTATGGCTACACCTTC
CDR3 protein: CASSQGLQHYGYTF

V gene: TRBV5-5
clone size: many
J gene: TRBJ1-1
D gene: .
CDR3 DNA: TGTGCCAGCAGCCCTCACGTGGCAGGGGAGGGCACTGAAGCTTTCTTT
CDR3 protein: CASSPHVAGEGTEAFF

V gene: TRBV20-1
clone size: many
J gene: TRBJ2-1
D gene: .
CDR3 DNA: TGCAGTGCTAGAGTCGGGGGAAGTGAGCAGTTCTTC
CDR3 protein: CSARVGGSEQFF

V gene: TRBV7-9
clone size: few
J gene: TRBJ2-6
D gene: TRBD1
CDR3 DNA: TGTGCCAGCAGCTTCCACAGGGGTAGCTCTGGGGCCAACGTCCTGACTTTC
CDR3 protein: CASSFHRGSSGANVLTF

V gene: TRBV24-1
clone size: many
J gene: TRBJ2-3
D gene: .
CDR3 DNA: TGTGCCACCAGTGACCCCCGTCCTCCTAGCACAGATACGCAGTATTTT
CDR3 protein: CATSDPRPPSTDTQYF

V gene: TRBV15
clone size: .
J gene: TRBJ1-2
D gene: .
CDR3 DNA: TGTGCCACCAGCAGAGATGGGACGGTTAACTATGGCTACACCTTC
CDR3 protein: CATSRDGTVNYGYTF

V gene: TRBV29-1
clone size: .
J gene: TRBJ1-1
D gene: .
CDR3 DNA: TGCAGCGTCCGTTTACAGAGTTCAGAAGCTTTCTTT
CDR3 protein: CSVRLQSSEAFF

V gene: TRBV24-1
clone size: .
J gene: TRBJ2-5
D gene: TRBD2
CDR3 DNA: TGTGCCACCAGTAATGCGGGGGAAGAGACCCAGTACTTC
CDR3 protein: CATSNAGEETQYF

V gene: TRBV5-1
clone size: .
J gene: TRBJ1-4
D gene: .
CDR3 DNA: TGCGCCAGCAGTCCCGGGATCGACGCCGAGTATGAAAAACTGTTTTTT
CDR3 protein: CASSPGIDAEYEKLFF

V gene: TRBV7-2
clone size: few
J gene: TRBJ2-5
D gene: .
CDR3 DNA: TGTGCCAGCAGCTTATGGGCTCCAGGGTCAGGAGAAGAGACCCAGTACTTC
CDR3 protein: CASSLWAPGSGEETQYF

V gene: TRBV10-2
clone size: many
J gene: TRBJ2-1
D gene: .
CDR3 DNA: TGCGCCAGCAGTGAAGGAGGTATCGCCTACAATGAGCAGTTCTTC
CDR3 protein: CASSEGGIAYNEQFF

V gene: TRBV27
clone size: .
J gene: TRBJ2-5
D gene: TRBD2
CDR3 DNA: TGTGCCAGCAGTCTATGGACTAGCGGGGGGACAGAGACCCAGTACTTC
CDR3 protein: CASSLWTSGGTETQYF

V gene: TRBV7-2
clone size: .
J gene: TRBJ1-4
D gene: .
CDR3 DNA: TGTGCCAGCAGCCCGGATGTCCACCAAACTAATGAAAAACTGTTTTTT
CDR3 protein: CASSPDVHQTNEKLFF

V gene: TRBV7-7
clone size: few
J gene: TRBJ2-3
D gene: .
CDR3 DNA: TGTGCCAGCAGCCGCGGCACAGCAGGCACAGATACGCAGTATTTT
CDR3 protein: CASSRGTAGTDTQYF

V gene: TRBV12-3/TRBV12-4
clone size: .
J gene: TRBJ2-7
D gene: .
CDR3 DNA: TGTGCCAGCAGTTTAGGGTTAGTCGACTACGAGCAGTACTTC
CDR3 protein: CASSLGLVDYEQYF

V gene: TRBV5-1
clone size: .
J gene: TRBJ2-2
D gene: .
CDR3 DNA: TGCGCCAGCAGCGGGGACGGCCCGTCCGGGGAGCTGTTTTTT
CDR3 protein: CASSGDGPSGELFF

V gene: TRBV6-5
clone size: .
J gene: TRBJ2-2
D gene: TRBD1
CDR3 DNA: TGTGCCAGTATGTTCTCGACAGGGACGATCGGGGAGCTGTTTTTT
CDR3 protein: CASMFSTGTIGELFF

V gene: TRBV6-6
clone size: many
J gene: TRBJ2-4
D gene: TRBD2
CDR3 DNA: TGTGCCAGCAATCTAGCGGGGGGAAACATTCAGTACTTC
CDR3 protein: CASNLAGGNIQYF

V gene: TRBV12-5
clone size: many
J gene: TRBJ2-7
D gene: .
CDR3 DNA: TGTGCTAGTGGTCAGGGGACATTCTCCTACGAGCAGTACTTC
CDR3 protein: CASGQGTFSYEQYF

V gene: TRBV6-1
clone size: .
J gene: TRBJ2-1
D gene: TRBD2
CDR3 DNA: TGTGCCAGCAGTGAATTAGCGGGGGGGCCTGAGCAGTTCTTC
CDR3 protein: CASSELAGGPEQFF

V gene: TRBV5-1
clone size: many
J gene: TRBJ2-1
D gene: .
CDR3 DNA: TGCGCCAGCAGCTTACGGGACACCAGCTCCTACAATGAGCAGTTCTTC
CDR3 protein: CASSLRDTSSYNEQFF

V gene: TRBV5-1
clone size: .
J gene: TRBJ1-6
D gene: .
CDR3 DNA: TGCGCCAGCAGCCCCCAGACAGGAGAGAGTTCACCCCTCCACTTT
CDR3 protein: CASSPQTGESSPLHF

V gene: TRBV25-1
clone size: many
J gene: TRBJ1-1
D gene: .
CDR3 DNA: TGTGCCAGCAGTGAAACGTCCCATACAGGGCGTAAAGCTTTCTTT
CDR3 protein: CASSETSHTGRKAFF

V gene: TRBV20-1
clone size: many
J gene: TRBJ2-3
D gene: TRBD2
CDR3 DNA: TGCAGTGCTAGAGATCCTCGACTAGCGGGGGGGCGAACAGATACGCAGTATTTT
CDR3 protein: CSARDPRLAGGRTDTQYF

V gene: TRBV20-1
clone size: .
J gene: TRBJ1-4
D gene: .
CDR3 DNA: TGCAGTGCCAGGGCTGGGGGGAATGAAAAACTGTTTTTT
CDR3 protein: CSARAGGNEKLFF

V gene: TRBV5-1
clone size: .
J gene: TRBJ2-2
D gene: .
CDR3 DNA: TGCGCCAGCAGCCCGGGACAACAAAACACCGGGGAGCTGTTTTTT
CDR3 protein: CASSPGQQNTGELFF

V gene: TRBV5-1
clone size: .
J gene: TRBJ2-1
D gene: .
CDR3 DNA: TGCGCCAGCAACTTGGGGAGTGAGCAGTTCTTC
CDR3 protein: CASNLGSEQFF

V gene: TRBV20-1
clone size: many
J gene: TRBJ2-5
D gene: .
CDR3 DNA: TGCAGTGCTCCCCGGGGGTACCAAGAGACCCAGTACTTC
CDR3 protein: CSAPRGYQETQYF

V gene: TRBV12-3/TRBV12-4
clone size: many
J gene: TRBJ2-1
D gene: TRBD1
CDR3 DNA: TGTGCCAGCAGTCCTGGACAGGGGGTTTTAGGAGAGCAGTTCTTC
CDR3 protein: CASSPGQGVLGEQFF

V gene: TRBV15
clone size: .
J gene: TRBJ1-6
D gene: .
CDR3 DNA: TGTGCCACCGCTCTGACTTCCGGAAATTCACCCCTCCACTTT
CDR3 protein: CATALTSGNSPLHF

V gene: TRBV5-1
clone size: .
J gene: TRBJ2-1
D gene: .
CDR3 DNA: TGCGCCAGCAGCCTGAATACCGGGACCCGTGAGCAGTTCTTC
CDR3 protein: CASSLNTGTREQFF